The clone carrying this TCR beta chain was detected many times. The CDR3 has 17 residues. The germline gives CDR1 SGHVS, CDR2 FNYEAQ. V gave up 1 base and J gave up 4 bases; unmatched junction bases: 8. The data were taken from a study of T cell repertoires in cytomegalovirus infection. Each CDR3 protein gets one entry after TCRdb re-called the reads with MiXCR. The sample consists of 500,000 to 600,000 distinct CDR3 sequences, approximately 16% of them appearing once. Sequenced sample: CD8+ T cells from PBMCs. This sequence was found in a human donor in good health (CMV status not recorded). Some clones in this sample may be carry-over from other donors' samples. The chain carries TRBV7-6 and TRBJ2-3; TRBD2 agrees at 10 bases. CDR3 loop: CASSLELAGKFADTQYF. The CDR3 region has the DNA TGTGCCAGCAGCTTAGAACTAGCGGGGAAGTTCGCAGATACGCAGTATTTT.